Below, 8 T cell receptor beta chains from the same sample are listed, as sequenced in a study of blood T cell repertoires in COVID-19. The assay was immunoSEQ multiplex PCR, and TCRdb's table has in-frame clones only and misses some. The sample shows about 170,000 clones, around 81% of them seen only once. The sample taken for sequencing was peripheral blood. The receptors shown here come from a man in his 70s with active or convalescent COVID-19.

The V call is TRBV15, the J call TRBJ2-1; 12 bases are a match to TRBD1. From germline, CDR1 is LNHNV and CDR2 YYDKDF (reference sequence). This CDR3 is built from 16 residues. Losses at the gene ends were 3 bases for V and 3 bases for J; bases not matched to a gene: 3. This CDR3 reads CATSRGQGAGYNEQFF. CDR3 nucleotides: TGTGCCACCAGCAGGGGACAGGGGGCTGGCTACAATGAGCAGTTCTTC.

The V gene is TRBV2, the J gene TRBJ2-1; maybe TRBD1 (5 bases). Germline-derived CDR1 and CDR2 are SNHLY and FYNNEI. Trimming removed 2 bases at V and 0 bases at J, with 14 bases between. This CDR3 spans 17 amino acids. The CDR3 bases are TGTGCCAGCAGTGAAAGGGGCCTCCTTAGCTCCTACAATGAGCAGTTCTTC. It translates to CASSERGLLSSYNEQFF. Supplemented by reference TRBV2 and TRBJ2-1, the full variable domain reads EPEVTQTPSHQVTQMGQEVILRCVPISNHLYFYWYRQILGQKVEFLVSFYNNEISEKSEIFDDQFSVERPDGSNFTLKIRSTKLEDSAMYFCASSERGLLSSYNEQFFGPGTRLTVL.

The J gene is TRBJ1-6, the V gene TRBV6-2 or TRBV6-3; D gene uncertain. Trimming removed 5 bases at V and 7 bases at J, with 9 bases between. This CDR3 contains 13 residues. CDR1 and CDR2 (germline): MNHEY, SVGEGT. CDR3 protein: CASSPTGNSPLHF. CDR3 nucleotide sequence: TGTGCCAGCAGTCCCACCGGGAATTCACCCCTCCACTTT.

J is TRBJ1-1 and V is TRBV6-5; the match to TRBD1 covers 9 bases. Germline CDR1 reads MNHEY; CDR2 reads SVGAGI. V dropped 6 bases and J dropped 5; count of bases not matched to a gene: 7. CDR3 length equals 14 residues. The CDR3 sequence: CASRVGQGKTEAFF. For the CDR3, the DNA is TGTGCCAGCAGGGTTGGACAGGGGAAGACTGAAGCTTTCTTT.

J is TRBJ2-1 and V is TRBV18; possible D gene TRBD1, 6 bases. This CDR3 spans 16 amino acids. CDR1 KGHSH and CDR2 LQKENI come from the germline V gene. V was cut by 0 bases and J by 2 bases, with 11 bases left in between. DNA for the CDR3: TGTGCCAGCTCACCACCGAGGGACATCGCCTACAATGAGCAGTTCTTC. Its translation: CASSPPRDIAYNEQFF.

The V call is TRBV5-8, the J call TRBJ1-2, with D maybe TRBD1 (6 bases). This CDR3 has 16 amino acids. V dropped 4 bases and J dropped 0 bases, with 16 bases sitting between them. Germline values: CDR1 SGHTS, CDR2 YDEGEE. CDR3 in DNA: TGTGCCAGCAGCCCCCCGGGACAATGGTCTAACTATGGCTACACCTTC. Translating gives CASSPPGQWSNYGYTF.

CDR3 in amino acids: CASRGQGVSYEQYF. CDR3 sequence (DNA): TGTGCTTCAAGGGGACAGGGGGTTTCCTACGAGCAGTACTTC. The genes are TRBV6-5 and TRBJ2-7; TRBD1 agrees at 11 bases. Per the germline V gene, CDR1 is MNHEY and CDR2 is SVGAGI. The CDR3 covers 14 residues.

The chain couples TRBV7-6 to TRBJ2-5; the D is unclear. CDR1 is SGHVS, CDR2 FNYEAQ, per germline. CDR3 length: 14 amino acids. V was cut by 0 bases and J by 3 bases, with 8 bases left in between. DNA of the CDR3: TGTGCCAGCAGCTTAGCGGTCAGGAAAGAGACCCAGTACTTC. As protein: CASSLAVRKETQYF.